This T cell receptor beta chain comes out of a study of cytotoxic CD8 clonotypes in ibrutinib-treated CLL. The study, taken as a whole, reports: Clonality increased at ibrutinib response, then returned toward baseline at progression. Under therapy, public clonotypes either contracted or stayed stable, and they were uncommon.

Some clones are missing from TCRdb's copy, which holds only in-frame ones; the method was immunoSEQ multiplex PCR. The sample lists 15,000 or so clones; 81% were seen once. As for this clone: Antigen specificity is unknown.

The CDR3 is made up of 16 amino acids. In germline, CDR1 is LNHDA, CDR2 SQIVND (reference sequence). V lost 8 bases, J lost 2 bases, and 19 bases lay in between. The sequences come from PBMCs, collected before ibrutinib treatment. The clonotype originates from a human donor with chronic lymphocytic leukemia. The chain couples TRBV19 to TRBJ1-5, with D perhaps TRBD1 (5 bases). The CDR3 nucleotides are TGTGCCAGTCTCGAGGCGGGGCTGGATGGCAATCAGCCCCAGCATTTT. Protein sequence: CASLEAGLDGNQPQHF.